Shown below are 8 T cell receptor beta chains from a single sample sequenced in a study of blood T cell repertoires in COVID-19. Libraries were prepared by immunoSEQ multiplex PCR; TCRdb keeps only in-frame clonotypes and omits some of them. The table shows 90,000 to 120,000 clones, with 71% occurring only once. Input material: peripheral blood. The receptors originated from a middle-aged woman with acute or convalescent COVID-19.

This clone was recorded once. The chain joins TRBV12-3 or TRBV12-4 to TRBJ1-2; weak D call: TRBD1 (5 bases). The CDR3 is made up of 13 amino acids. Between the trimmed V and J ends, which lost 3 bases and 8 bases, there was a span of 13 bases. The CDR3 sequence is CASSLEGRRGYTF. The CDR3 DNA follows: TGTGCCAGCAGTTTGGAGGGGCGCAGAGGCTACACCTTC.

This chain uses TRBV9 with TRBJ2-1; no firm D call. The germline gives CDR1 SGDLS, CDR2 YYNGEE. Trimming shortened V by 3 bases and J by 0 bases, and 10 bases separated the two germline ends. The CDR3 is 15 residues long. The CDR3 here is CASSADMSSYNEQFF. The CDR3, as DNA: TGTGCCAGCAGCGCTGACATGAGCTCCTACAATGAGCAGTTCTTC.

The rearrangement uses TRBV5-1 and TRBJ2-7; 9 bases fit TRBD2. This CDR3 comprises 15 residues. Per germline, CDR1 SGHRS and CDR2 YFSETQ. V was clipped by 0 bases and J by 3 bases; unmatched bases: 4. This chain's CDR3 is CASSLDTSGLYEQYF. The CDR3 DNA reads TGCGCCAGCAGCTTGGATACTAGCGGGCTCTACGAGCAGTACTTC.

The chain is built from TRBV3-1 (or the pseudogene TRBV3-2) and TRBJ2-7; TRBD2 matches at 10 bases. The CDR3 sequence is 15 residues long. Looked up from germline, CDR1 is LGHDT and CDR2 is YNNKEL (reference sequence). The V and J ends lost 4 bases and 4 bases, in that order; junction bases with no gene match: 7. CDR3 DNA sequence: TGTGCCAGCAGCCCGAGCGGGGGGGCATTATACGAGCAGTACTTC. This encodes CASSPSGGALYEQYF.

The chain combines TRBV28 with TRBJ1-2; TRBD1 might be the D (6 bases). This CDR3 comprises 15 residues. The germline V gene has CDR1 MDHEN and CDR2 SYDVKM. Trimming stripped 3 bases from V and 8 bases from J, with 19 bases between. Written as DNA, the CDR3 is TGTGCCAGCAGTTTTTATGGGGGCTACAGCAAAGGCTACACCTTC. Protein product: CASSFYGGYSKGYTF.

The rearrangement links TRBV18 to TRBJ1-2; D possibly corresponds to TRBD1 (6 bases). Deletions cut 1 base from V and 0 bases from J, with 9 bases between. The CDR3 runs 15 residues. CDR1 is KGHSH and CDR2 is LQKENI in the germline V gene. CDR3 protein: CASSPQQGPNYGYTF. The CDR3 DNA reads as TGTGCCAGCTCACCACAACAGGGTCCTAACTATGGCTACACCTTC.

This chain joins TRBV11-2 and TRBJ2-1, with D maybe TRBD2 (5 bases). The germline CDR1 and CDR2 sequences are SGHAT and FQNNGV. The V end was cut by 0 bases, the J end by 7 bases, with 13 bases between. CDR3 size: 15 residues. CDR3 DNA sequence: TGTGCCAGCAGCTTAGATGGAATAGCGATGAATGAGCAGTTCTTC. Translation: CASSLDGIAMNEQFF.

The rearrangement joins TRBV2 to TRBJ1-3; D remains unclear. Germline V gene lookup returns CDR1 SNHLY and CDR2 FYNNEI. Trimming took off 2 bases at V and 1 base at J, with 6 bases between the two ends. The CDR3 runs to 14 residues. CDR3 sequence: CASSERGSGNTIYF. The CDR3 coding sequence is TGTGCCAGCAGTGAACGAGGATCTGGAAACACCATATATTTT.